The rows below give T cell receptor beta chains drawn from one sample of a study of blood T cell repertoires in COVID-19. Method: immunoSEQ multiplex PCR; TCRdb's copy keeps in-frame clones and lacks some. There are roughly 200,000 clones in the sample; 80% to 85% occur only once, and roughly 3.2% lies in the top ten. The sample taken for sequencing was PBMCs or T cells enriched from blood (not recorded which). The receptor set was obtained from a woman aged 25 to 39 who had been exposed to COVID-19. CDR3s include the opening cysteine and the closing phenylalanine or tryptophan. The order of the fields is V gene, D gene, J gene, clone size, CDR3 protein, CDR3 DNA. D genes are given only for firm matches. Rows give clone size only sometimes, using once, few, many, or a class for an expanded clone.

>TRBV7-9|TRBD1|TRBJ1-1|-
CASSVTGGYTEAFF
TGTGCCAGCAGCGTGACAGGGGGCTACACTGAAGCTTTCTTT
>TRBV27|-|TRBJ1-1|once
CASSLSQTGRAEAFF
TGTGCCAGCAGTTTATCCCAGACTGGGAGGGCTGAAGCTTTCTTT
>TRBV24-1|-|TRBJ1-1|few
CATSAAQGTEAFF
TGTGCCACCAGTGCCGCACAGGGAACTGAAGCTTTCTTT
>TRBV2|-|TRBJ1-5|-
CASSLDRPDSNQPQHF
TGTGCCAGCAGTCTGGACAGACCGGATAGCAATCAGCCCCAGCATTTT
>TRBV7-9|-|TRBJ1-1|-
CASSAHMTGFSEAFF
TGTGCCAGCAGCGCCCACATGACAGGATTTTCTGAAGCTTTCTTT
>TRBV9|-|TRBJ2-1|-
CASSGEFNEQFF
TGTGCCAGCAGCGGGGAGTTCAATGAGCAGTTCTTC
>TRBV2|-|TRBJ1-1|few
CATQRSGPGTEAFF
TGTGCCACCCAAAGGTCCGGTCCAGGGACTGAAGCTTTCTTT
>TRBV7-5|-|TRBJ1-4|-
CAGSGQGAHEKLFF
TGTGCCGGCTCGGGGCAGGGGGCGCATGAAAAACTGTTTTTT
>TRBV11-2|TRBD2|TRBJ2-2|medium-sized
CASTVGGGPNTGELFF
TGTGCCAGCACTGTGGGCGGGGGACCGAACACCGGGGAGCTGTTTTTT
>TRBV11-3|TRBD2|TRBJ2-5|few
CASSSTSGGTQYF
TGTGCCAGCAGCTCTACTAGCGGGGGGACCCAGTACTTC
>TRBV5-4|TRBD1|TRBJ2-5|-
CASRAYRDRGDSETQYF
TGTGCCAGCAGAGCATACCGGGACAGGGGGGATTCAGAGACCCAGTACTTC
>TRBV6-5|-|TRBJ1-1|-
CASSSTGSFGEAFF
TGTGCCAGCAGTTCGACAGGATCGTTCGGGGAAGCTTTCTTT
>TRBV4-3|TRBD2|TRBJ2-3|-
CASSQELAGGPTDTQYF
TGCGCCAGCAGCCAAGAACTAGCGGGGGGGCCAACAGATACGCAGTATTTT
>TRBV6-5|-|TRBJ1-6|-
CASSYFGAWNSPLHF
TGTGCCAGCAGTTACTTTGGGGCTTGGAATTCACCCCTCCACTTT
>TRBV2|-|TRBJ1-3|-
CASSERGRGFSSGNTIYF
TGTGCCAGCAGTGAACGGGGCAGGGGATTCAGCTCTGGAAACACCATATATTTT
>TRBV4-1|TRBD1|TRBJ2-7|-
CASSQETGTAETEQYF
TGCGCCAGCAGCCAAGAGACCGGGACAGCGGAAACCGAGCAGTACTTC
>TRBV14|TRBD1|TRBJ1-5|-
CASSRQGTDQPQHF
TGTGCCAGCAGCCGACAGGGGACGGATCAGCCCCAGCATTTT
>TRBV19|-|TRBJ2-7|-
CATRKGVEQYF
TGTGCCACACGGAAGGGGGTCGAGCAGTACTTC
>TRBV12-3/TRBV12-4|-|TRBJ1-1|once
CASSLVRDTEAFF
TGTGCCAGCAGTTTGGTACGGGACACTGAAGCTTTCTTT
>TRBV29-1|-|TRBJ1-2|-
CSVETDAYGYTF
TGCAGCGTTGAAACAGATGCCTATGGCTACACCTTC
>TRBV7-4|-|TRBJ1-6|-
CASSFLGDPRSPLHF
TGTGCCAGCAGCTTTTTGGGCGATCCAAGATCACCCCTCCACTTT
>TRBV19|TRBD1|TRBJ2-2|-
CASSIPPGQGTGELFF
TGTGCCAGTAGTATCCCCCCGGGACAGGGCACCGGGGAGCTGTTTTTT
>TRBV3-1/TRBV3-2|TRBD1|TRBJ1-5|-
CASSLGTGRDQPQHF
TGTGCCAGCAGCCTTGGGACAGGAAGGGATCAGCCCCAGCATTTT
>TRBV21-1|-|TRBJ2-1|once
CASSSPGLANNEQFF
TGTGCCAGCAGCAGCCCGGGACTAGCTAACAATGAGCAGTTCTTC
>TRBV9|-|TRBJ1-6|-
CASSATADSPLHF
TGTGCCAGCAGCGCGACAGCCGATTCACCCCTCCACTTT
>TRBV5-8|-|TRBJ1-4|-
CASSFIRGTDEKLFF
TGTGCCAGCAGCTTCATCAGGGGAACGGATGAAAAACTGTTTTTT
>TRBV6-1|-|TRBJ1-1|-
CASSEGEGWTEAFF
TGTGCCAGCAGTGAAGGGGAGGGATGGACTGAAGCTTTCTTT
>TRBV2|TRBD1|TRBJ1-2|-
CASSVLRQGDGYTF
TGTGCCAGCAGTGTTCTTAGACAGGGGGACGGCTACACCTTC
>TRBV27|-|TRBJ1-5|-
CASSFAGVNQPQHF
TGTGCCAGCAGTTTTGCGGGGGTCAATCAGCCCCAGCATTTT
>TRBV2|-|TRBJ1-2|-
CASSVSGANYGYTF
TGTGCCAGCAGTGTGTCAGGGGCTAACTATGGCTACACCTTC
>TRBV15|TRBD1|TRBJ1-6|-
CATSRGTGVGSPLHF
TGTGCCACCAGCCGAGGGACAGGGGTGGGTTCACCCCTCCACTTT
>TRBV11-2|TRBD1|TRBJ1-4|-
CASSFLPGQLATNEKLFF
TGTGCCAGCAGCTTTTTACCGGGACAGCTTGCAACTAATGAAAAACTGTTTTTT
>TRBV2|-|TRBJ2-5|-
CASSGGLSQETQYF
TGTGCCAGCAGTGGTGGACTATCCCAAGAGACCCAGTACTTC
>TRBV19|-|TRBJ1-2|-
CASSNSNYGYTF
TGTGCCAGTAGTAACAGCAACTATGGCTACACCTTC
>TRBV3-1/TRBV3-2|TRBD1|TRBJ2-5|-
CASSQERGTDQETQYF
TGTGCCAGCAGCCAAGAACGTGGGACAGACCAAGAGACCCAGTACTTC
>TRBV7-2|-|TRBJ1-1|-
CASSLDPSRVEAFF
TGTGCCAGCAGCTTAGACCCTTCCAGGGTTGAAGCTTTCTTT
>TRBV28|-|TRBJ1-5|-
CASSFTGQNQPQHF
TGTGCCAGCAGTTTTACGGGACAAAATCAGCCCCAGCATTTT
>TRBV3-1/TRBV3-2|-|TRBJ2-2|-
CAARRGSGTGELFF
TGTGCCGCCCGAAGGGGGTCGGGCACCGGGGAGCTGTTTTTT
>TRBV7-9|TRBD1|TRBJ1-1|-
CASSSIPGQGVFGAFF
TGTGCCAGCAGTTCTATCCCGGGACAGGGGGTTTTTGGAGCTTTCTTT
>TRBV15|-|TRBJ2-2|-
CATSVQWAANTGELFF
TGTGCCACCAGCGTCCAGTGGGCCGCGAACACCGGGGAGCTGTTTTTT
>TRBV30|-|TRBJ2-5|-
CAWSQSYQETQYF
TGTGCTTGGTCCCAGTCGTACCAAGAGACCCAGTACTTC
>TRBV6-4|TRBD1|TRBJ2-1|-
CASSEGQGAYNEQFF
TGTGCCAGCAGTGAGGGGCAGGGGGCCTACAATGAGCAGTTCTTC
>TRBV10-1|-|TRBJ2-2|-
CASSDPGTTGELFF
TGCGCCAGCAGTGATCCGGGGACAACCGGGGAGCTGTTTTTT
>TRBV19|-|TRBJ1-4|-
CASRGRWAGEKLFF
TGTGCCAGTAGAGGGCGGTGGGCGGGAGAAAAACTGTTTTTT
>TRBV9|-|TRBJ2-5|-
CASSPRAGQETQYF
TGTGCCAGCAGCCCCCGCGCTGGTCAAGAGACCCAGTACTTC
>TRBV7-3|-|TRBJ1-2|-
CASSLRGNYGYTF
TGTGCCAGCAGCTTACGGGGGAACTATGGCTACACCTTC
>TRBV2|-|TRBJ2-6|few
CASSEALLDTFSGANVLTF
TGTGCCAGCAGTGAAGCGCTTCTGGACACCTTCTCTGGGGCCAACGTCCTGACTTTC
>TRBV12-3/TRBV12-4|-|TRBJ2-7|once
CASSPEVREQYF
TGTGCCAGCAGCCCAGAGGTTAGGGAGCAGTACTTC
>TRBV3-1/TRBV3-2|TRBD1|TRBJ1-2|-
CASSQDLKGAGGYTF
TGTGCCAGCAGCCAAGATCTCAAGGGGGCTGGAGGCTACACCTTC
>TRBV7-2|TRBD1|TRBJ1-2|-
CASSFLFSTGEDGYTF
TGTGCCAGCAGCTTTCTGTTCTCGACAGGGGAAGATGGCTACACCTTC
>TRBV6-5|TRBD2|TRBJ2-7|-
CASRTSGGYYEQYF
TGTGCCAGCAGAACTAGCGGGGGGTACTACGAGCAGTACTTC
>TRBV2|-|TRBJ2-1|-
CASRYSGDNEQFF
TGTGCCAGCCGATATTCCGGGGACAATGAGCAGTTCTTC
>TRBV7-2|TRBD2|TRBJ2-1|-
CASAGGKNNEQFF
TGTGCCAGCGCGGGGGGGAAAAACAATGAGCAGTTCTTC
>TRBV19|-|TRBJ1-2|-
CASSSRDIFYGYTF
TGTGCCAGTAGTAGCCGGGACATATTCTATGGCTACACCTTC
>TRBV5-4|-|TRBJ2-3|few
CASSLLLGPGGTDTQYF
TGTGCCAGCAGCTTACTTCTCGGTCCGGGTGGCACAGATACGCAGTATTTT